The subject of this entry is one T cell receptor beta chain. Antigen unknown. These data belong to a study of cytomegalovirus exposure and HLA in healthy donors. General study findings and limits: As confirmed in vitro, a few CMV-associated chains were specific for CMV antigens. A later analysis linked a missense DCLRE1C variant to TCR beta V- and J-gene trimming.

This CDR3 has 21 amino acids. Vbeta (60) and Jbeta (13) primers were used in the PCR. Method: immunoSEQ multiplex PCR; TCRdb's copy keeps in-frame clones and lacks some. The sample carries under 200,000 clones, about four fifths recorded once. This sequence was found in a man under 40 in good health and CMV-seronegative. The chain carries TRBV21-1 and TRBJ2-7; TRBD2 is the table's D call and was not checked against the DNA. TRBV21-1 constitutes a pseudogene. Sequenced: PBMCs. CDR3 loop: CASSKVPTLFGPTSRRYEQYF. In DNA form, the CDR3 reads TGTGCCAGCAGCAAAGTCCCGACCCTCTTCGGACCCACCAGCAGGAGGTACGAGCAGTACTTC.